What follows are 8 T cell receptor beta chains derived from one specimen sequenced in a study of T cells in localized non-small cell lung cancer. TCRdb keeps only in-frame clones here, not all; method: immunoSEQ multiplex PCR. The sample yields approximately 60,000 clones, roughly 90% seen once. This sample comprised peripheral blood, obtained before any cancer treatment. The receptors originated from a woman aged 35 to 70 with stage I lung adenocarcinoma.

V and J are TRBV15 and TRBJ1-1; 9 bases fit TRBD1. The CDR3 contains 13 residues. CDR1 and CDR2 from the germline V gene are LNHNV and YYDKDF (reference sequence). Losses at the gene ends were 5 bases for V and 6 bases for J; bases not matched to a gene: 4. CDR3: CATSPRQGAEAFF. In DNA, the CDR3 is TGTGCCACCAGCCCCCGACAGGGGGCTGAAGCTTTCTTT.

CDR3 region: CASSEIAAEIETQYF. CDR3 coding DNA: TGTGCCAGCAGCGAAATCGCAGCCGAAATAGAGACCCAGTACTTC. This chain connects TRBV7-9 to TRBJ2-5; D ambiguous. This CDR3 spans 15 amino acids. V was trimmed by 5 bases and J by 4 bases, leaving 17 bases between them. CDR1 and CDR2 (germline): SEHNR, FQNEAQ (reference sequence).

This chain joins TRBV19 and TRBJ1-6; D is possibly TRBD1 (5 bases). The CDR3 sequence is 15 residues long. V shed 5 bases and J shed 5 bases, with 13 bases lying between them. Germline-derived CDR1 and CDR2 are LNHDA and SQIVND (reference sequence). This CDR3 is CASSAGSGDNSPLHF. In DNA, the CDR3 is TGTGCCAGTAGTGCAGGGAGTGGGGATAATTCACCCCTCCACTTT.

This chain uses TRBV2 with TRBJ2-1; unclear D gene. Germline V gives CDR1 SNHLY, CDR2 FYNNEI. With 3 bases removed from V and 1 base from J, the gap between germline ends came to 7 bases. This CDR3 comprises 14 residues. CDR3 DNA sequence: TGTGCCAGCAGTGAGCCTCGTTCCTACAATGAGCAGTTCTTC. It codes for CASSEPRSYNEQFF.

This rearrangement joins TRBV19 to TRBJ2-1, with D unclear. Germline values: CDR1 LNHDA, CDR2 SQIVND (reference sequence). The germline V and J ends were trimmed by 7 bases and 5 bases, with 9 bases remaining between them. This CDR3 is 12 amino acids long. CDR3: CASTSPHNEQFF. The CDR3 region has the DNA TGTGCCAGTACCTCCCCCCACAATGAGCAGTTCTTC.

The chain has TRBV6-6 and TRBJ1-4; D possibly corresponds to TRBD1 (6 bases). V was shortened by 8 bases and J by 0 bases, with 16 bases between the two germline ends. This CDR3 is built from 16 residues. Germline-derived CDR1 and CDR2 are MNHNY and SVGAGI (reference sequence). CDR3 sequence reads: CASHPGQIPTNEKLFF. The CDR3 nucleotides read TGTGCCAGCCACCCCGGACAGATCCCAACTAATGAAAAACTGTTTTTT.

This chain connects TRBV4-3 to TRBJ2-7, with 7 bases fitting TRBD1. Germline-derived CDR1 and CDR2 are LGHNA and YSLEER. J gave up 0 bases and V 0 bases, and 5 bases lay outside the gene matches. The CDR3 is made up of 16 amino acids. The CDR3 here is CASSQDPTGSSYEQYF. The CDR3 DNA follows: TGCGCCAGCAGCCAAGATCCGACAGGGAGCTCCTACGAGCAGTACTTC.

The sample holds one count of this clone. The chain has TRBV19 and TRBJ2-2; D might be TRBD2 (5 bases). This CDR3 contains 18 residues. Germline loops: CDR1 LNHDA, CDR2 SQIVND (reference sequence). Trimming removed 7 bases from V and 6 bases from J, with 27 bases in between. CDR3 bases: TGTGCCAGTACCCCTCGGGATGGGAATTTTTTCACGGCCGGGGAGCTGTTTTTT. The encoded protein is CASTPRDGNFFTAGELFF.